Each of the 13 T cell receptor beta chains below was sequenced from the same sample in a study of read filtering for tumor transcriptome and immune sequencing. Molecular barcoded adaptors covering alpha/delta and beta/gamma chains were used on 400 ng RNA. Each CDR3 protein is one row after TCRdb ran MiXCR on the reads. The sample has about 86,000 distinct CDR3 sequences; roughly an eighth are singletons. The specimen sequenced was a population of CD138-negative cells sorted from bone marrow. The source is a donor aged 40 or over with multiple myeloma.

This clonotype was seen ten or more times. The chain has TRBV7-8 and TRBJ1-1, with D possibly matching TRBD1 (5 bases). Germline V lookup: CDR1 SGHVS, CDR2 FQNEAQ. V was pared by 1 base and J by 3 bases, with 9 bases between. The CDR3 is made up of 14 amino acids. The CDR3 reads CASSLGGRYTEAFF. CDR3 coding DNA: TGTGCCAGCAGCTTAGGGGGACGTTACACTGAAGCTTTCTTT.

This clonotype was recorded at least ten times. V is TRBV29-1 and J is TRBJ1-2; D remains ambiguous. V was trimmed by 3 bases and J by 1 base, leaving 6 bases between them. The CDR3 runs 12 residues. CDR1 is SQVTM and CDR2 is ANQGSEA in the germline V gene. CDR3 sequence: CSVEGDNYGYTF. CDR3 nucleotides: TGCAGCGTTGAGGGAGATAACTATGGCTACACCTTC.

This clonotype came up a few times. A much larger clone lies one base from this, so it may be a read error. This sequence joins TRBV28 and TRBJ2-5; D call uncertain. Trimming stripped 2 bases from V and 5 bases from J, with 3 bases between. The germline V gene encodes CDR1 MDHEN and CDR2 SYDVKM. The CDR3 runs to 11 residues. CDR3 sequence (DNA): TGTGCCAGCAGTTTACTGGAGACCCAGTACTTC. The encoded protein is CASSLLETQYF.

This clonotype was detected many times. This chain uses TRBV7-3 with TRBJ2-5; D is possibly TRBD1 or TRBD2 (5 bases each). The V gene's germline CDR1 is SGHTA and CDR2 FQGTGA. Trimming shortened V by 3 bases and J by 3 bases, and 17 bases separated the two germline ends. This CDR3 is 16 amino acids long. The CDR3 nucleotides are TGTGCCAGCAGCTTCACTGTGGGACCCCCCGAAGAGACCCAGTACTTC. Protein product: CASSFTVGPPEETQYF. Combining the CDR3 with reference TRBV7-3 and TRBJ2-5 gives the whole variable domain GAGVSQTPSNKVTEKGKYVELRCDPISGHTALYWYRQSLGQGPEFLIYFQGTGAADDSGLPNDRFFAVRPEGSVSTLKIQRTERGDSAVYLCASSFTVGPPEETQYFGPGTRLLVL.

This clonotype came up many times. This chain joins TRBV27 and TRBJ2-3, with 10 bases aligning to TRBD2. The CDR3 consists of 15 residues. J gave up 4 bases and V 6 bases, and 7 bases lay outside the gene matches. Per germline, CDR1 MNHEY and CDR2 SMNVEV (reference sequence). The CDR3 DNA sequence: TGTGCCAGCAGCCTAGCGGGAGTTGGGGCAGATACGCAGTATTTT. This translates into CASSLAGVGADTQYF.

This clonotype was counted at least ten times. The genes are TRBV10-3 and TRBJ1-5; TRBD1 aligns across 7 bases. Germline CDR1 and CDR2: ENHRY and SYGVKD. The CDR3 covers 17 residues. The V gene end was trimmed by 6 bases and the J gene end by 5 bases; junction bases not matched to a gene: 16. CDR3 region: CAISGGRGTDKDQPQHF. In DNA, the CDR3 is TGTGCCATCAGCGGCGGAAGGGGGACAGATAAGGATCAGCCCCAGCATTTT.

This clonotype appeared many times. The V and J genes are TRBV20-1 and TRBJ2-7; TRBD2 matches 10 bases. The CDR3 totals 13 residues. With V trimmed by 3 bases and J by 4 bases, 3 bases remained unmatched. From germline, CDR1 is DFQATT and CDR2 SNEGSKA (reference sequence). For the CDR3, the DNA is TGCAGTGCTAGGGGACTAGCGCTTTACGAGCAGTACTTC. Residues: CSARGLALYEQYF.

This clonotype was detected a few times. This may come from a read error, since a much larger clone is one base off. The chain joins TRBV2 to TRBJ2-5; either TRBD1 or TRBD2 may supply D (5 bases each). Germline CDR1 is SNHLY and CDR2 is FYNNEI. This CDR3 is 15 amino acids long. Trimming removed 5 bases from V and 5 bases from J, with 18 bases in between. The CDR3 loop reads CASSRIASRGETQYF. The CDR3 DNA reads TGTGCCAGCAGTCGAATTGCTAGCCGGGGCGAGACCCAGTACTTC.

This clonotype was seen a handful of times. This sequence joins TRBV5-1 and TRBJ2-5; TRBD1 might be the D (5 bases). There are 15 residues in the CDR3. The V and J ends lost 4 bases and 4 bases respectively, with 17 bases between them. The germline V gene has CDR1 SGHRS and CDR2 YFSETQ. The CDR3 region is CASSRATTETETQYF. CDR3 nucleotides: TGCGCCAGCAGCCGCGCAACGACAGAAACAGAGACCCAGTACTTC.

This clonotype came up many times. The chain's CDR3 is CASSFINRDGTGELFF. For the CDR3, the DNA is TGTGCCAGCAGCTTTATCAACCGCGATGGGACCGGGGAGCTGTTTTTT. This chain connects TRBV11-2 to TRBJ2-2; D is undetermined. Germline lookup yields CDR1 SGHAT and CDR2 FQNNGV. The CDR3 loop spans 16 amino acids. V dropped 3 bases and J dropped 5 bases, with 16 bases sitting between them.

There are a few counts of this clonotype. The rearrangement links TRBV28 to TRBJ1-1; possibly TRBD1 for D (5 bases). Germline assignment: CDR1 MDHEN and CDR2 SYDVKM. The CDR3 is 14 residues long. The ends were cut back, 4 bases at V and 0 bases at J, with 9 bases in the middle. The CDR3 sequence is CASSSRAVNTEAFF. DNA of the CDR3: TGTGCCAGCAGTTCCAGGGCTGTGAACACTGAAGCTTTCTTT.

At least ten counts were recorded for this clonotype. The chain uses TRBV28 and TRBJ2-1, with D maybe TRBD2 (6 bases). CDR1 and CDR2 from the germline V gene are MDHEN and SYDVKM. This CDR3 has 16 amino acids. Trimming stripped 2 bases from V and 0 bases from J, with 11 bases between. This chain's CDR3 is CASSLPVSGSYNEQFF. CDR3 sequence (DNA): TGTGCCAGCAGTTTACCGGTTAGCGGCTCCTACAATGAGCAGTTCTTC.

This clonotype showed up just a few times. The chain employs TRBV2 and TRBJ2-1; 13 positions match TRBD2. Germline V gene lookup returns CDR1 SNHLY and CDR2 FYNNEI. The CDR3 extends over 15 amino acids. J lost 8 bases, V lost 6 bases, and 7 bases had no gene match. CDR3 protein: CASRLAGGYMDEQFF. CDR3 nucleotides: TGTGCCAGCAGACTAGCGGGAGGGTACATGGATGAGCAGTTCTTC.